This T cell receptor beta chain comes out of a study of T cells after yellow fever vaccination. Looking at the study overall: Low-cell-number fractions were prepared with SMART-Seq v4 Ultra Low Input.

Study conclusions and caveats: Contaminating bulk clonotypes could be abundant in FACS-sorted repertoires. Subsequent booster samples again held most clones from primary vaccination (around 96% CD4, approximately 86% CD8).

Conversion of TCR transcripts into cDNA relied on 5'RACE template switching, which added a universal primer site and UMIs. One entry per CDR3 protein, called by TCRdb with MiXCR from the 5' RACE reads. Of 300,000 to 450,000 distinct CDR3 sequences in the sample, less than 9.5% are singletons; the top ten hold roughly 15%. Concerning this clonotype itself: Its antigen is still unknown.

Germline lookup yields CDR1 SGHRS and CDR2 YFSETQ. The CDR3 is made up of 14 amino acids. The J segment lost 5 bases and the V segment lost 2 bases, leaving 2 bases of the junction unmatched. This sequence joins TRBV5-1 and TRBJ2-4; 9 bases fit TRBD1. The sequenced sample was PBMCs, obtained approximately 40 days after the first yellow fever vaccination. The sequence came from a man aged 18 to 30 who received the YFV17D yellow fever vaccine. CDR3 sequence: CASSLRTGENIQYF. CDR3 nucleotide sequence: TGCGCCAGCAGCTTAAGGACAGGGGAAAACATTCAGTACTTC.